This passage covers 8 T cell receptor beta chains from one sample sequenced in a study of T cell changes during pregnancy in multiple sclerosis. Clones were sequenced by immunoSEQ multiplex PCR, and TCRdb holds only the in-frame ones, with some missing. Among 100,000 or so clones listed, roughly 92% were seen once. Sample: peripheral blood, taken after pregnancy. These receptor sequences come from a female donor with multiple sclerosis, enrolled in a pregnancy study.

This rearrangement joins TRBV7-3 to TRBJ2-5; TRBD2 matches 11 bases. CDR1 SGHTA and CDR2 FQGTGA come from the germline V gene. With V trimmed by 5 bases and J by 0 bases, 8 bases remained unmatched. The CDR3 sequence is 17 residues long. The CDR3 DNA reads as TGTGCCAGCAGCCCGACGCCGGGACTAGCGGACCAAGAGACCCAGTACTTC. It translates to CASSPTPGLADQETQYF.

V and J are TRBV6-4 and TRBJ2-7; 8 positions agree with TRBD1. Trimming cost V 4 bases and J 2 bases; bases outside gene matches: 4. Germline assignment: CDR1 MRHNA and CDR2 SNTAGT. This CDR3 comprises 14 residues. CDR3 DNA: TGTGCCAGCAGTGCGACAGGGGATGCCTACGAGCAGTACTTC. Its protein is CASSATGDAYEQYF.

The CDR3 region has the DNA TGTGCCAGCAGCTTAGAGGGGGGGGGATACAATGAGCAGTTCTTC. Its protein is CASSLEGGGYNEQFF. The chain employs TRBV7-2 and TRBJ2-1; weak D call: TRBD2 (7 bases). Germline lookup yields CDR1 SGHTA and CDR2 FQGNSA. CDR3 length equals 15 residues. Trimming cost V 1 base and J 4 bases, with 11 bases left between them.

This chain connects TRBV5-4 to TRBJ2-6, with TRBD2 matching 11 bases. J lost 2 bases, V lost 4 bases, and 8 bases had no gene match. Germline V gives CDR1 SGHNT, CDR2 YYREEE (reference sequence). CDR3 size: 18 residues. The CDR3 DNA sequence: TGTGCCAGCAGCCCGGTACTAGCGGGAGTCGCTGGGGCCAACGTCCTGACTTTC. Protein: CASSPVLAGVAGANVLTF.

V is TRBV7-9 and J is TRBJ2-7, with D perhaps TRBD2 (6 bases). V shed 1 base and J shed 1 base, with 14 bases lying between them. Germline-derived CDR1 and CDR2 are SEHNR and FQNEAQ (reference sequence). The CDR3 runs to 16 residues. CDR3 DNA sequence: TGTGCCAGCAGCTTAGTTGGCGGGATGGAGTCCTACGAGCAGTACTTC. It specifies CASSLVGGMESYEQYF. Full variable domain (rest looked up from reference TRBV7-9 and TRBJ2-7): DTGVSQNPRHKITKRGQNVTFRCDPISEHNRLYWYRQTLGQGPEFLTYFQNEAQLEKSRLLSDRFSAERPKGSFSTLEIQRTEQGDSAMYLCASSLVGGMESYEQYFGPGTRLTVT.

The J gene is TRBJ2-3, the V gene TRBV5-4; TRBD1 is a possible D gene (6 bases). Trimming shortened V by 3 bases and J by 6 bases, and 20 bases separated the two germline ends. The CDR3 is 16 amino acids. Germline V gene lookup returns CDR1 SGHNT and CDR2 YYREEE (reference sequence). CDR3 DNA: TGTGCCAGCAGCTCTGGAAGTGGGCAGGGGAAGGATACGCAGTATTTT. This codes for CASSSGSGQGKDTQYF.

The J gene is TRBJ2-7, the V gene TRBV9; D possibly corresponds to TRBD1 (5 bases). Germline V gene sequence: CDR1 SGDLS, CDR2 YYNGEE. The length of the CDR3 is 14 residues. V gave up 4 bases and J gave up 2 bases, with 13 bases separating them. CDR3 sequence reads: CASSPRLGAYEQYF. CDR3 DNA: TGTGCCAGCAGCCCTCGCCTAGGGGCCTACGAGCAGTACTTC.

CDR3: CASSLGFSGGPANTGELFF. The DNA for the CDR3 is TGTGCCAGCAGCTTAGGCTTTTCGGGCGGGCCTGCGAACACCGGGGAGCTGTTTTTT. This sequence joins TRBV7-9 and TRBJ2-2; possible D gene TRBD2, 5 bases. The CDR3 totals 19 residues. Trimming shortened V by 1 base and J by 0 bases, and 18 bases separated the two germline ends. Germline assignment: CDR1 SEHNR and CDR2 FQNEAQ (reference sequence).